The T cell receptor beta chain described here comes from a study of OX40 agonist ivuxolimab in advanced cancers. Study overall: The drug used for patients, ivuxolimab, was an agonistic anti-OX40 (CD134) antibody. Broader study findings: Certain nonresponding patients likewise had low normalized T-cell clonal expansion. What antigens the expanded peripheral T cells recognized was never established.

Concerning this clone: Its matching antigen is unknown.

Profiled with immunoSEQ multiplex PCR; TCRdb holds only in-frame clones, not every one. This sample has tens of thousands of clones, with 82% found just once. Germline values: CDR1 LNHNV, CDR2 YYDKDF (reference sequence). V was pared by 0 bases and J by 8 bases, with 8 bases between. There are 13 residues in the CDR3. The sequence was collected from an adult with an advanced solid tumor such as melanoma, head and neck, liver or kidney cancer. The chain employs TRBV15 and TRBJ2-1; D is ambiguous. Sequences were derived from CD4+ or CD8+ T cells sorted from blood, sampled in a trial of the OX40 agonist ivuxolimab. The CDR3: CATSREELHEQFF. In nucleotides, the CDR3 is TGTGCCACCAGCAGAGAGGAACTCCATGAGCAGTTCTTC.